This TCR beta chain was documented in a study of a mutant IDH1 vaccine in newly diagnosed glioma. The wider study: Vaccines were begun 4-6 weeks after radiotherapy alone, or with temozolomide cycles. Males made up about 60% and females roughly 38% of treated patients, whose mean age was approximately 40 years.

For this clone: Its antigen is currently unknown.

General observations from the study: Shifts in the top peripheral T cell clonotypes seemed unrelated to pseudoprogression.

The sample's time point: week 11, during vaccination. Vaccination used 300 ug of mutant IDH1 20-mer peptide per dose, with topical imiquimod. The CDR3 extends over 16 amino acids. V dropped 1 base and J dropped 0 bases, with 10 bases sitting between them. Germline values: CDR1 SGHDT, CDR2 YYEEEE. Libraries were prepared by immunoSEQ multiplex PCR; TCRdb keeps only in-frame clonotypes and omits some of them. The table has tens of thousands of clones, 75% to 85% seen once. Sequencing was performed on PBMCs, taken from a glioma patient whose treatment included an IDH1 peptide vaccine. The sequence came from a man aged 50 or older with glioma. V usage is TRBV5-6 and J usage is TRBJ2-2; weak D call: TRBD2 (5 bases). CDR3 in amino acids: CASSLREAANTGELFF. The CDR3 coding sequence is TGTGCCAGCAGCTTGCGTGAAGCGGCGAACACCGGGGAGCTGTTTTTT. The full variable domain, completed using reference TRBV5-6 and TRBJ2-2, is DAGVTQSPTHLIKTRGQQVTLRCSPKSGHDTVSWYQQALGQGPQFIFQYYEEEERQRGNFPDRFSGHQFPNYSSELNVNALLLGDSALYLCASSLREAANTGELFFGEGSRLTVL.